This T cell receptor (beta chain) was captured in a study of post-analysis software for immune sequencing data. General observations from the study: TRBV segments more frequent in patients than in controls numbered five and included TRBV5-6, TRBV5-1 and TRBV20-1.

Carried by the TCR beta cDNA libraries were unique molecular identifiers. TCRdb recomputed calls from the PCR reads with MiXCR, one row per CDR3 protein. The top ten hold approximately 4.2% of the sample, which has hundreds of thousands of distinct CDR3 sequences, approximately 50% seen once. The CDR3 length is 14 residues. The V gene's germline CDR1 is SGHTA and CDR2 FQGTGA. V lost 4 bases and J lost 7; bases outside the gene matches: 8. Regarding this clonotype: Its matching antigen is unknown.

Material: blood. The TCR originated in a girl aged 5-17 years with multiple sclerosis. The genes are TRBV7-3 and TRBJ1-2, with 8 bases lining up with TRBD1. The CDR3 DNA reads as TGTGCCAGCAGCTCCGGACAGGGTTTCCCTGGCTACACCTTC. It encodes CASSSGQGFPGYTF.